The rows below give T cell receptor beta chains drawn from one sample of a study of shared clonotypes between healthy human individuals. Sequencing was performed with immunoSEQ multiplex PCR; in TCRdb, only in-frame clones are kept and a portion is missing. The repertoire consists of about 600,000 clones, with less than 98% occurring once and the leading ten covering roughly 0.055%. The sample comprised naive CD4+ T cells sorted from blood. These receptors came from a woman in her twenties or thirties in good health. Each CDR3 is given with its conserved first and last residue. The order of the fields is clone size, D gene, V gene, J gene, CDR3 protein, CDR3 DNA. D genes are given only for firm matches. Some rows mark clone size as missing; the rest say once, few, many or name a class of expanded clone.

NA	NA	TRBV2	TRBJ2-1	CASRAWGTNNEQFF	TGTGCCAGCAGGGCGTGGGGGACGAACAATGAGCAGTTCTTC
NA	NA	TRBV4-1	TRBJ2-3	CASSQQPERPVGTDTQYF	TGCGCCAGCAGCCAGCAACCCGAAAGACCGGTCGGTACAGATACGCAGTATTTT
NA	NA	TRBV13	TRBJ1-3	CASMWQSSGNTIYF	TGTGCCAGCATGTGGCAGAGCTCTGGAAACACCATATATTTT
NA	TRBD2	TRBV9	TRBJ2-7	CASSSAGGSYEQYF	TGTGCCAGCAGCTCTGCGGGGGGCTCCTACGAGCAGTACTTC
NA	NA	TRBV2	TRBJ1-2	CASSVSGDSVGYTF	TGTGCCAGCAGTGTATCAGGCGATTCTGTAGGCTACACCTTC
NA	TRBD1	TRBV4-1	TRBJ1-1	CASSQFPGQGNTEAFF	TGCGCCAGCAGCCAATTCCCGGGACAGGGGAACACTGAAGCTTTCTTT
NA	TRBD1	TRBV7-2	TRBJ2-7	CASSDPGQIYEQYF	TGTGCCAGCAGCGACCCGGGACAGATCTACGAGCAGTACTTC
NA	NA	TRBV2	TRBJ1-1	CASGSERGNTEAFF	TGTGCCAGCGGGAGCGAGAGGGGGAACACTGAAGCTTTCTTT
NA	NA	TRBV6-5	TRBJ1-4	CASSHEGGRNEKLFF	TGTGCCAGCAGTCACGAGGGGGGTCGGAATGAAAAACTGTTTTTT
once	TRBD2	TRBV7-2	TRBJ2-7	CASSARLAGSYEQYF	TGTGCCAGCAGCGCCCGACTAGCGGGCTCCTACGAGCAGTACTTC
NA	NA	TRBV10-2	TRBJ2-2	CASRRGRTGELFF	TGCGCCAGCAGGAGGGGTCGAACCGGGGAGCTGTTTTTT
NA	NA	TRBV2	TRBJ2-7	CASGGRTYEQYF	TGTGCCAGCGGGGGGCGAACCTACGAGCAGTACTTC
NA	NA	TRBV5-4	TRBJ2-1	CASSSSSGQFF	TGTGCCAGCAGCTCTAGTAGCGGGCAGTTCTTC
NA	TRBD1	TRBV28	TRBJ1-5	CASIQDRGHRPQHF	TGTGCCAGCATTCAAGACAGGGGGCATAGGCCCCAGCATTTT
NA	NA	TRBV19	TRBJ1-2	CASSGDYYGYTF	TGTGCCAGTAGTGGAGATTACTATGGCTACACCTTC
NA	NA	TRBV5-6	TRBJ2-1	CASERTQTAGYNEQFF	TGTGCCAGCGAGAGAACCCAGACAGCGGGCTACAATGAGCAGTTCTTC
NA	TRBD2	TRBV27	TRBJ2-3	CATTAPRLAGVLTDTQYF	TGTGCCACCACCGCCCCGAGACTAGCGGGAGTTCTCACAGATACGCAGTATTTT
NA	NA	TRBV19	TRBJ2-7	CASKPGQTSEQYF	TGTGCCAGTAAACCGGGCCAAACGAGCGAGCAGTACTTC
NA	TRBD1	TRBV4-1	TRBJ1-6	CASSYHRDSVNSPLHF	TGCGCCAGCAGTTATCACCGGGACAGCGTTAATTCACCCCTCCACTTT
NA	NA	TRBV18	TRBJ1-1	CASRRDITSLNTEAFF	TGTGCCAGCCGTCGGGACATCACTTCCCTGAACACTGAAGCTTTCTTT
NA	TRBD2	TRBV5-1	TRBJ2-1	CASSSTSGSGNEQFF	TGCGCCAGCAGCTCGACTAGCGGGAGTGGCAATGAGCAGTTCTTC
NA	NA	TRBV19	TRBJ1-3	CASSITHLDRWSGNTIYF	TGTGCCAGTAGTATAACCCATCTCGACAGGTGGTCTGGAAACACCATATATTTT
NA	NA	TRBV5-4	TRBJ2-5	CASSNLLGGEETQYF	TGTGCCAGCAGCAATCTTCTAGGGGGAGAAGAGACCCAGTACTTC
NA	NA	TRBV10-2	TRBJ1-1	CASPLGGTEAFF	TGCGCCAGCCCACTGGGGGGCACTGAAGCTTTCTTT
NA	NA	TRBV18	TRBJ1-2	CASSLKSTVGYGYTF	TGTGCCAGCTCACTCAAGTCGACAGTAGGCTATGGCTACACCTTC
NA	NA	TRBV12-1	TRBJ1-1	CASSLRTGGPFDTEAFF	TGTGCCAGCAGCTTACGGACAGGGGGGCCTTTCGACACTGAAGCTTTCTTT